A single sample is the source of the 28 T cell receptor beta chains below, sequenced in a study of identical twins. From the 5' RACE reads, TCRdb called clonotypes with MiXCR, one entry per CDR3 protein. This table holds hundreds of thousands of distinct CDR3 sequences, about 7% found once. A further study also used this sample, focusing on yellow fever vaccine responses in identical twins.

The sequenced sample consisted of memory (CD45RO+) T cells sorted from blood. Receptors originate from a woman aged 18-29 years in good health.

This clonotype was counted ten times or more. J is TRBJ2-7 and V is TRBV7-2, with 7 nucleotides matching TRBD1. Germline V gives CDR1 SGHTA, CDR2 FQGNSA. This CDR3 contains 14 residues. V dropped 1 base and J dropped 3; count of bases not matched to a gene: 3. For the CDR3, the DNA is TGTGCCAGCAGCTTAGTTTCAGGGGGCTACGAGCAGTACGTC. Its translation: CASSLVSGGYEQYV.

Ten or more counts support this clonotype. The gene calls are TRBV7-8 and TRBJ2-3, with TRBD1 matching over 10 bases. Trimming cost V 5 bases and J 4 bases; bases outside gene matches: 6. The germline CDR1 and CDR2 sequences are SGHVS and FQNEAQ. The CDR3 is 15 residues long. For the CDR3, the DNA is TGTGCCAGCAGCGACCGGGACAGGGGCGCAGATACGCAGTATTTT. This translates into CASSDRDRGADTQYF.

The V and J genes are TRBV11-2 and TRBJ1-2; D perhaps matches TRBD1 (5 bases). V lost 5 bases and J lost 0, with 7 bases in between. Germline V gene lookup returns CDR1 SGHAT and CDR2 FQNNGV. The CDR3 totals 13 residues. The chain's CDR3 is CASSQTANYGYTF. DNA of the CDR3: TGTGCCAGCAGCCAGACAGCTAACTATGGCTACACCTTC.

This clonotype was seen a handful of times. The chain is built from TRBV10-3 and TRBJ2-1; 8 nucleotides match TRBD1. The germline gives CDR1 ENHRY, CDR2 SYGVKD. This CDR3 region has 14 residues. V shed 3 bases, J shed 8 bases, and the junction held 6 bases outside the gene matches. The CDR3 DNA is TGTGCCATCAGTGATTTCGACAGGGGCTATGAGCAGTTCTTC. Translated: CAISDFDRGYEQFF.

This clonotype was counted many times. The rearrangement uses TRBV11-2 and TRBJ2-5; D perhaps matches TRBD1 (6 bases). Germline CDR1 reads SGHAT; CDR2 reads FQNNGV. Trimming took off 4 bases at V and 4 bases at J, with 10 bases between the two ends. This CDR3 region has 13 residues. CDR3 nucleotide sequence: TGTGCCAGCAGCTCGGACAGATCAGAGACCCAGTACTTC. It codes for CASSSDRSETQYF.

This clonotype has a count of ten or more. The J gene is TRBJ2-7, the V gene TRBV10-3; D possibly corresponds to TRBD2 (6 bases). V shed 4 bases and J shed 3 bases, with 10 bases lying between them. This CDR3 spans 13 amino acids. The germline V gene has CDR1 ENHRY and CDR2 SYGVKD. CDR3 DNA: TGTGCCATCAGTGGACTAGATGGCTACGAGCAGTACTTC. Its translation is CAISGLDGYEQYF.

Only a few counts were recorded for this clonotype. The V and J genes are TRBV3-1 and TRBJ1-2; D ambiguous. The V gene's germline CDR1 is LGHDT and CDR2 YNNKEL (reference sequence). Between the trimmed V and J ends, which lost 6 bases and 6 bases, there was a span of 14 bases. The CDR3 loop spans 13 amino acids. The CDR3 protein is CASRTGGMDGYTF. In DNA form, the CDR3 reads TGTGCCAGCAGGACTGGAGGGATGGATGGCTACACCTTC.

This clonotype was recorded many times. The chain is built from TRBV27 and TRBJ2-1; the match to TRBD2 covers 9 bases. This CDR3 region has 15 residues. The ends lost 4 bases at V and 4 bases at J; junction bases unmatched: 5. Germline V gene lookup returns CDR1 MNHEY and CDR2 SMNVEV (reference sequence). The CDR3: CASSSRLAVYNEQFF. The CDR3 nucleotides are TGTGCCAGCAGTTCTCGACTAGCGGTTTACAATGAGCAGTTCTTC.

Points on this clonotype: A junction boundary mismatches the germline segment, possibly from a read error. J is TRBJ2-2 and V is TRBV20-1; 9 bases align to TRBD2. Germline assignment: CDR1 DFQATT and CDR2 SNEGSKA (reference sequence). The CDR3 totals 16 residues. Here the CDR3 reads CCARDPAGGEIGELFF. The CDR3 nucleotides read TGCTGTGCTAGAGATCCGGCGGGAGGGGAGATCGGGGAGCTGTTTTTT.

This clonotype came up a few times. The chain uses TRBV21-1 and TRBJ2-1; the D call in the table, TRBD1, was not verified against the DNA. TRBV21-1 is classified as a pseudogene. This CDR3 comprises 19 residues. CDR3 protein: CASSKRLSLGDTDYNEQFF. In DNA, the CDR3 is TGTGCCAGCAGCAAACGGCTTTCCTTAGGGGACACGGACTACAATGAGCAGTTCTTC.

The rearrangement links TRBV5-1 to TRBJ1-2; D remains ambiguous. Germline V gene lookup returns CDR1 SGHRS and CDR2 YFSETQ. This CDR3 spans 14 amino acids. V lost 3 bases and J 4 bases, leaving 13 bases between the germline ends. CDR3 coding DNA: TGCGCCAGCAGCTCCCCTCCAGAAATCTATGGCTACACCTTC. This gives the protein CASSSPPEIYGYTF.

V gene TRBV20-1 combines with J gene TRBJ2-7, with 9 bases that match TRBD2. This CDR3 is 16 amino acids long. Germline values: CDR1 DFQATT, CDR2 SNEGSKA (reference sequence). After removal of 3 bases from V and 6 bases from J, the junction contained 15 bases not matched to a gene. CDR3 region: CSARKGTSNLMGEQYV. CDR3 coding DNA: TGCAGTGCTAGGAAGGGGACTAGCAATCTTATGGGCGAGCAGTACGTC.

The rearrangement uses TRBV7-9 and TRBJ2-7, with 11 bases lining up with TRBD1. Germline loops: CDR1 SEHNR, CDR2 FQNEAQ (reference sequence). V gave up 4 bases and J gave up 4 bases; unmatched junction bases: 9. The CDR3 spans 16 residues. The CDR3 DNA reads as TGTGCCAGCAGCTCAACTGGACAGGGGGCGATTTACGAGCAGTACTTC. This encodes CASSSTGQGAIYEQYF.

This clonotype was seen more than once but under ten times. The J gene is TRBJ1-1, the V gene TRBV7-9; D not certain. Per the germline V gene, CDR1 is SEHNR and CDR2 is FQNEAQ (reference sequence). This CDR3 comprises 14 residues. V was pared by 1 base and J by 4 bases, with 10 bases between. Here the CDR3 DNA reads TGTGCCAGCAGCTTAGAGACGGGAACCACTGAAGCTTTCTTT. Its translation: CASSLETGTTEAFF.

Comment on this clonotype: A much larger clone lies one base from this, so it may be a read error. The CDR3 sequence is CASSQMAGRAYNEQFF. CDR3 bases: TGTGCCAGCAGCCAAATGGCGGGGCGTGCCTACAATGAGCAGTTCTTC. The gene calls are TRBV16 and TRBJ2-1, with D possibly being TRBD2 (6 bases). The ends were cut back, 2 bases at V and 2 bases at J, with 13 bases in the middle. The germline gives CDR1 KGHSY, CDR2 FQNENV. The CDR3 has 16 amino acids.

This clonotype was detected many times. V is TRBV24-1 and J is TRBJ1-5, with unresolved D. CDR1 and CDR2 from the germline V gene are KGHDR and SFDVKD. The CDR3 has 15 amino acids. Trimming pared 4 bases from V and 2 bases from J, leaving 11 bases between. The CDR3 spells CATSDPGQGNQPQHF. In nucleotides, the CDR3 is TGTGCCACCAGTGACCCCGGGCAGGGCAATCAGCCCCAGCATTTT.

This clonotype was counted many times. DNA of the CDR3: TGTGCCAGCAGCAAACACAGGGGTCCCTCCTACAATGAGCAGTTCTTC. This translates into CASSKHRGPSYNEQFF. The rearrangement uses TRBV7-9 and TRBJ2-1; 7 bases fit TRBD1. V dropped 5 bases and J dropped 0; count of bases not matched to a gene: 7. CDR1 and CDR2 from the germline V gene are SEHNR and FQNEAQ (reference sequence). The CDR3 sequence is 16 residues long.

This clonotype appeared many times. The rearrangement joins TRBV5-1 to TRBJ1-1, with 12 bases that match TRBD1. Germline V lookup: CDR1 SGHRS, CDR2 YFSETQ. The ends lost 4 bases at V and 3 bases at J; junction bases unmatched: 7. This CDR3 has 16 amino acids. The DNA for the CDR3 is TGCGCCAGCAGCCCAGGGACAGGGGGCAGGTACACTGAAGCTTTCTTT. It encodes CASSPGTGGRYTEAFF. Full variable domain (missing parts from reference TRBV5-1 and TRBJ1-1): KAGVTQTPRYLIKTRGQQVTLSCSPISGHRSVSWYQQTPGQGLQFLFEYFSETQRNKGNFPGRFSGRQFSNSRSEMNVSTLELGDSALYLCASSPGTGGRYTEAFFGQGTRLTVV.

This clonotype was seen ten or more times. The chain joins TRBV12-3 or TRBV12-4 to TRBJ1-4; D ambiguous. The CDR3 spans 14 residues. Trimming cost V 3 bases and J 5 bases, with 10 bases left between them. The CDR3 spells CASSFGQRNEKLFF. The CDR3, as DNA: TGTGCCAGCAGTTTTGGGCAGAGGAATGAAAAACTGTTTTTT.

The CDR3: CASSSPGQGAKTQYF. CDR3 in DNA: TGTGCCAGCAGCTCTCCGGGACAGGGGGCGAAGACCCAGTACTTC. The V gene is TRBV7-9, the J gene TRBJ2-5; 12 nucleotides match TRBD1. CDR1 is SEHNR and CDR2 is FQNEAQ in the germline V gene (reference sequence). Germline trimming cut 4 bases from V and 6 bases from J; bases unmatched to any gene: 6. This CDR3 is 15 amino acids long.

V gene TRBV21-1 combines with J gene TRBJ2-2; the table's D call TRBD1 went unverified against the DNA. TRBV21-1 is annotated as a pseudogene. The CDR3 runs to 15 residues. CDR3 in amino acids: CANTRDRGYTGELFF. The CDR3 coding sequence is TGTGCGAATACCAGGGACAGGGGGTACACCGGGGAGCTGTTTTTT.

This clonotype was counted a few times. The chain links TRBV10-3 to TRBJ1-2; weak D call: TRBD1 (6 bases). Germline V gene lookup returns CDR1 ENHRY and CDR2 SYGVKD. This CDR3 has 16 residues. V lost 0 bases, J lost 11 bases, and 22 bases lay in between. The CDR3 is CAISESTGMSPRLYTF. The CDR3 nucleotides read TGTGCCATCAGTGAGTCCACAGGGATGTCGCCCCGCTTGTACACCTTC.

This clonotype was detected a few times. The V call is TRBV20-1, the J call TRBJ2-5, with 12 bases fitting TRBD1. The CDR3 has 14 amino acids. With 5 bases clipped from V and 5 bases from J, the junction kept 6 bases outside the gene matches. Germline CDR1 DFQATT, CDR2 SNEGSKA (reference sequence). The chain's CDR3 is CSARRDRGQETQYF. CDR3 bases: TGCAGTGCTCGCCGGGACAGGGGGCAGGAGACCCAGTACTTC.

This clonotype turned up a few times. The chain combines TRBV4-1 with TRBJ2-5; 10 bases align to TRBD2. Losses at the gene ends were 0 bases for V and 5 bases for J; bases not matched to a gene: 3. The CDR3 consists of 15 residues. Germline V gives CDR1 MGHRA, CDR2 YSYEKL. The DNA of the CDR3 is TGCGCCAGCAGCCAAGAGGCTAGCGGGGGTGAGACCCAGTACTTC. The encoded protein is CASSQEASGGETQYF.

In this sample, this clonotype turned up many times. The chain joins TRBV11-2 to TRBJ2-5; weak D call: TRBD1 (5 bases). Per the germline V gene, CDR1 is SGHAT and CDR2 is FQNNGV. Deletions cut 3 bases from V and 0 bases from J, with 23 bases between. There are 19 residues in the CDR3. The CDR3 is CASSLGFGYHGAYQETQYF. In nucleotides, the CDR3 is TGTGCCAGCAGCTTGGGGTTCGGCTATCATGGGGCCTACCAAGAGACCCAGTACTTC.

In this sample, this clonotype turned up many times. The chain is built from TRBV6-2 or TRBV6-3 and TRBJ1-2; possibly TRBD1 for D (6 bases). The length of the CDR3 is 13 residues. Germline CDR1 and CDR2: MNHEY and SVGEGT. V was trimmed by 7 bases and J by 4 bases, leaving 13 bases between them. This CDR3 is CASKQRGAYGYTF. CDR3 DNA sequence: TGTGCCAGCAAACAACGGGGGGCCTATGGCTACACCTTC.

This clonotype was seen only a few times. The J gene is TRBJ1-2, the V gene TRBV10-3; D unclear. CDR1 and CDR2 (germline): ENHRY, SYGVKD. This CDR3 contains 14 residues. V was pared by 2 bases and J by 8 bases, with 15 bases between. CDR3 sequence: CAISEGRGSEGYTF. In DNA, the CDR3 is TGTGCCATCAGTGAGGGGCGGGGTTCGGAAGGCTACACCTTC.

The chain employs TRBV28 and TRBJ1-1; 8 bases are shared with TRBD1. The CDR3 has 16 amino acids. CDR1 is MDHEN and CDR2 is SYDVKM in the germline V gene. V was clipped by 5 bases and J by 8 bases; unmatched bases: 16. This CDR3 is CASSPSGPRQGREAFF. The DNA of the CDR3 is TGTGCCAGCAGTCCTTCCGGTCCTCGACAGGGGAGGGAAGCTTTCTTT. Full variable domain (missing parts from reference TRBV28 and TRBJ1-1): DVKVTQSSRYLVKRTGEKVFLECVQDMDHENMFWYRQDPGLGLRLIYFSYDVKMKEKGDIPEGYSVSREKKERFSLILESASTNQTSMYLCASSPSGPRQGREAFFGQGTRLTVV.